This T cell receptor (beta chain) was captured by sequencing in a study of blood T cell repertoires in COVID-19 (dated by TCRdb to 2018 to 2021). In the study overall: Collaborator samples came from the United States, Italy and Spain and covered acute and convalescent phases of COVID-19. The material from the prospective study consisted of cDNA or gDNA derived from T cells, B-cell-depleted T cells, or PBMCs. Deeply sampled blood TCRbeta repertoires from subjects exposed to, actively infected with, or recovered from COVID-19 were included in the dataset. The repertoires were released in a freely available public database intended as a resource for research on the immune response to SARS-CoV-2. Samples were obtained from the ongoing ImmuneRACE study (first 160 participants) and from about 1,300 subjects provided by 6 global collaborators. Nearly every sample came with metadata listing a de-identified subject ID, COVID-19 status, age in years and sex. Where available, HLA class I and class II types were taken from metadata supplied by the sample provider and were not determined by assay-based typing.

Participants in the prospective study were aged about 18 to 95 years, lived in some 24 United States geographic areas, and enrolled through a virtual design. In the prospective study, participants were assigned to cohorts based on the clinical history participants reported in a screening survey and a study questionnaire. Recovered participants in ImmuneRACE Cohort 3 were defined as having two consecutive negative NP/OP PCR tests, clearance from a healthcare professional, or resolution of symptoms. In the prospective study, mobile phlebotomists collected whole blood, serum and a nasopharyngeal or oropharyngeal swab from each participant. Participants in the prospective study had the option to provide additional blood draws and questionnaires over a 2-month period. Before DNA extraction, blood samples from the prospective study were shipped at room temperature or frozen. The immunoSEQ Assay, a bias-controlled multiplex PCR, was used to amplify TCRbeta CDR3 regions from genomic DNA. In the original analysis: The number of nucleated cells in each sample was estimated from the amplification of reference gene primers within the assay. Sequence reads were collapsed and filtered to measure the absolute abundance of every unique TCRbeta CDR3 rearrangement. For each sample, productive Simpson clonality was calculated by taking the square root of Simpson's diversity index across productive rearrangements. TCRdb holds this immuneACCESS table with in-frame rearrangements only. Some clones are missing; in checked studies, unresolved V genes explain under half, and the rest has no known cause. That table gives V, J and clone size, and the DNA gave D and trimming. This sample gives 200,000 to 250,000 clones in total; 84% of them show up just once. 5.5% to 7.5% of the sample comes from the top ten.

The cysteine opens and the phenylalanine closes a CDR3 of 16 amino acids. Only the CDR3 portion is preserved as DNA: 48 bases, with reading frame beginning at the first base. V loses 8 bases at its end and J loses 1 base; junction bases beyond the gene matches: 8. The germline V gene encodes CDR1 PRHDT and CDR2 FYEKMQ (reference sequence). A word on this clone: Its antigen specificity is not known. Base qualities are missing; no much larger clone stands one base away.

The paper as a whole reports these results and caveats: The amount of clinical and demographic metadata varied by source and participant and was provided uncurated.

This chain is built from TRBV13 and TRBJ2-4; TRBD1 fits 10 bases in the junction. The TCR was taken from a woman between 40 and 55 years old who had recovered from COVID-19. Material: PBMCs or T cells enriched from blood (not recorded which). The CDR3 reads CASGTTGGRAKNIQYF. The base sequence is TGTGCCAGCGGTACGACAGGGGGCAGGGCCAAAAACATTCAGTACTTC.